These 30 T cell receptor beta chains came from one sample sequenced in a study of blood T cell repertoires in COVID-19. Here immunoSEQ multiplex PCR was the method, and the copy in TCRdb shows in-frame clones only, minus some. The sample carries roughly 66,000 clones, roughly nine tenths recorded once. Input material: peripheral blood. The receptor source for this set is a human donor in a cohort sampled during active COVID-19.

The chain joins TRBV11-1 to TRBJ1-2, with D maybe TRBD1 (5 bases). The ends were cut back, 4 bases at V and 4 bases at J, with 10 bases in the middle. This CDR3 comprises 13 residues. CDR1 SGHAT and CDR2 FQDESV come from the germline V gene (reference sequence). This CDR3 is CASSSRVGYGYTF. CDR3 sequence (DNA): TGTGCCAGCAGCTCCAGGGTGGGCTATGGCTACACCTTC.

V is TRBV12-3 or TRBV12-4 and J is TRBJ2-7, with 7 bases identical to TRBD2. The J segment lost 6 bases and the V segment lost 3 bases, leaving 5 bases of the junction unmatched. The CDR3 covers 13 residues. CDR3 protein: CASSFGEGLEQYF. CDR3 DNA: TGTGCCAGCAGTTTTGGGGAGGGCCTCGAGCAGTACTTC.

The rearrangement joins TRBV6-5 to TRBJ1-1, with TRBD1 matching over 8 bases. V gave up 6 bases and J gave up 3 bases; unmatched junction bases: 3. CDR1 is MNHEY, CDR2 SVGAGI, per germline. The CDR3 totals 13 residues. Here the CDR3 reads CASRLTGDTEAFF. CDR3 sequence (DNA): TGTGCCAGCAGATTGACAGGGGACACTGAAGCTTTCTTT.

V gene TRBV18 combines with J gene TRBJ2-5; a possible D gene is TRBD2 (5 bases). The V gene's germline CDR1 is KGHSH and CDR2 LQKENI. Trimming removed 5 bases from V and 5 bases from J, with 15 bases in between. This CDR3 spans 14 amino acids. DNA of the CDR3: TGTGCCAGCTCATTAGGGCTAGCCCATGAGACCCAGTACTTC. Translating it yields CASSLGLAHETQYF.

This sequence joins TRBV1 and TRBJ2-7; the tabulated D call, TRBD2, remains unverified against the DNA. TRBV1 is annotated as a pseudogene. This CDR3 spans 21 amino acids. The CDR3 loop reads CTSSQQGAGSTIQRRRDEQYF. The CDR3 DNA reads as TGCACCAGCAGCCAACAGGGAGCGGGAAGTACTATCCAGCGGAGAAGGGACGAGCAGTACTTC.

This sequence joins TRBV7-3 and TRBJ2-1, with TRBD2 identical over 10 bases. This CDR3 has 16 amino acids. Germline V gene lookup returns CDR1 SGHTA and CDR2 FQGTGA. Trimming at V came to 5 bases and at J to 5 bases, leaving 9 bases not matched to a gene. The CDR3 is CASSSVAGGGNNEQFF. The DNA of the CDR3 is TGTGCCAGCAGCAGTGTAGCGGGAGGAGGAAACAATGAGCAGTTCTTC.

This chain links TRBV6-2 or TRBV6-3 with TRBJ1-2; 8 bases are shared with TRBD1. The CDR3 runs 15 residues. Germline V gene sequence: CDR1 MNHEY, CDR2 SVGEGT. With V trimmed by 5 bases and J by 6 bases, 11 bases remained unmatched. Here the CDR3 reads CASSTQGAPSDGYTF. The CDR3 region has the DNA TGTGCCAGCAGTACCCAGGGGGCGCCTTCGGATGGCTACACCTTC.

The chain employs TRBV7-2 and TRBJ2-5, with 7 bases lining up with TRBD2. CDR1 is SGHTA, CDR2 FQGNSA, per germline. V lost 4 bases and J lost 4; bases outside the gene matches: 6. The CDR3 consists of 14 residues. The CDR3 DNA reads TGTGCCAGCAGCTCCCTTGGGGGGGGAGAGACCCAGTACTTC. It translates to CASSSLGGGETQYF.

This chain connects TRBV6-2 or TRBV6-3 to TRBJ2-1; no reliable D call. CDR3 size: 13 residues. Trimming left V 6 bases short and J 3 bases short, with 9 bases between. Germline CDR1 MNHEY, CDR2 SVGEGT. CDR3 residues: CASSRGYYNEQFF. The CDR3, as DNA: TGTGCCAGCAGCAGAGGTTACTACAATGAGCAGTTCTTC.

The chain joins TRBV28 to TRBJ1-5, with 10 bases that match TRBD1. J lost 1 base, V lost 7 bases, and 10 bases had no gene match. The CDR3 covers 17 residues. The V gene's germline CDR1 is MDHEN and CDR2 SYDVKM. The CDR3, as DNA: TGTGCCAGCAACCGGGACAGGGGAGTAGGAAGCAATCAGCCCCAGCATTTT. It is translated as CASNRDRGVGSNQPQHF.

The rearrangement links TRBV7-2 to TRBJ2-3; 9 bases map to TRBD2. With 2 bases clipped from V and 5 bases from J, the junction kept 14 bases outside the gene matches. The germline gives CDR1 SGHTA, CDR2 FQGNSA. The CDR3 contains 18 residues. The CDR3 reads CASSLRAPSAGGLDTQYF. CDR3 coding DNA: TGTGCCAGCAGCTTAAGGGCCCCCTCGGCGGGGGGGCTAGATACGCAGTATTTT.

V gene TRBV3-1 (or the pseudogene TRBV3-2) combines with J gene TRBJ2-3, with TRBD2 identical over 11 bases. The V gene end was trimmed by 0 bases and the J gene end by 5 bases; junction bases not matched to a gene: 4. The CDR3 has 16 residues. The germline V gene encodes CDR1 LGHDT and CDR2 YNNKEL (reference sequence). CDR3 sequence: CASSQDLAGGRDTQYF. The DNA of the CDR3 is TGTGCCAGCAGCCAAGACTTAGCGGGGGGGAGAGATACGCAGTATTTT.

V usage is TRBV9 and J usage is TRBJ1-6; a weak D match, TRBD1 (5 bases). V was cut by 3 bases and J by 7 bases, with 14 bases left in between. CDR3 length: 15 amino acids. From germline, CDR1 is SGDLS and CDR2 YYNGEE. The CDR3 DNA is TGTGCCAGCAGCGATGGGAGGGGCGGGAATTCACCCCTCCACTTT. This translates into CASSDGRGGNSPLHF.

V gene TRBV7-2 combines with J gene TRBJ2-1; 13 nucleotides line up with TRBD2. V trimming: 5 bases; J trimming: 7 bases; junction bases outside the gene matches: 5. The CDR3 consists of 15 residues. CDR1 and CDR2 from the germline V gene are SGHTA and FQGNSA. The chain's CDR3 is CASSRRTSGGNEQFF. The CDR3 nucleotides are TGTGCCAGCAGCCGGAGGACTAGCGGGGGTAATGAGCAGTTCTTC.

V and J are TRBV2 and TRBJ2-1; TRBD1 aligns across 9 bases. Unmatched junction bases numbered 10, after V lost 8 bases and J lost 8 bases. There are 14 residues in the CDR3. Germline V gene data show CDR1 as SNHLY and CDR2 as FYNNEI. For the CDR3, the DNA is TGTGCCAGCCGGAGCCGGACAGGGGACGATGAGCAGTTCTTC. This codes for CASRSRTGDDEQFF.

The chain combines TRBV7-9 with TRBJ2-3, with TRBD2 matching 9 bases. The CDR3 totals 16 residues. Germline values: CDR1 SEHNR, CDR2 FQNEAQ (reference sequence). V was clipped by 2 bases and J by 5 bases; unmatched bases: 8. CDR3 region: CASSLTLSSGRDTQYF. The CDR3 nucleotides are TGTGCCAGCAGCTTAACACTAAGTAGCGGGAGAGATACGCAGTATTTT.

The genes are TRBV6-2 or TRBV6-3 and TRBJ2-7; TRBD1 agrees at 10 bases. The V and J ends lost 4 bases and 2 bases, in that order; junction bases with no gene match: 2. The length of the CDR3 is 14 residues. CDR1 and CDR2 (germline): MNHEY, SVGEGT. The CDR3 DNA reads TGTGCCAGCAGTTTCGGGACAGGGGCCTACGAGCAGTACTTC. Translating gives CASSFGTGAYEQYF.

The chain carries TRBV6-2 or TRBV6-3 and TRBJ2-1; 12 bases line up with TRBD2. After removal of 6 bases from V and 8 bases from J, the junction contained 5 bases not matched to a gene. The CDR3 totals 14 residues. From germline, CDR1 is MNHEY and CDR2 SVGEGT. CDR3 coding DNA: TGTGCCAGCAGGCCTAGCGGGGGGGGTCATGAGCAGTTCTTC. It is translated as CASRPSGGGHEQFF.

The chain is built from TRBV11-2 and TRBJ2-7; D gene ambiguous. Trimming took off 1 base at V and 6 bases at J, with 10 bases between the two ends. The CDR3 covers 13 residues. The germline CDR1 and CDR2 sequences are SGHAT and FQNNGV. Here the CDR3 DNA reads TGTGCCAGCAGCTTAGTCACAGAAACCGAGCAGTACTTC. Translating it yields CASSLVTETEQYF.

The chain has TRBV5-5 and TRBJ1-2; the D is unclear. Trimming pared 0 bases from V and 9 bases from J, leaving 9 bases between. The germline V gene encodes CDR1 SGHKS and CDR2 YYEKEE (reference sequence). This CDR3 spans 12 amino acids. CDR3 loop: CASSLVLSSYTF. CDR3 sequence (DNA): TGTGCCAGCAGCTTGGTGCTTTCTAGCTACACCTTC.

The chain uses TRBV29-1 and TRBJ2-7; 12 nucleotides agree with TRBD2. Germline V gives CDR1 SQVTM, CDR2 ANQGSEA. The V gene end was trimmed by 7 bases and the J gene end by 3 bases; junction bases not matched to a gene: 4. The CDR3 is 13 residues long. CDR3 protein: CSARLAGVYEQYF. The CDR3 bases are TGCAGCGCAAGACTAGCGGGAGTCTACGAGCAGTACTTC.

The V and J genes are TRBV15 and TRBJ2-5; D remains unclear. This CDR3 is built from 14 residues. The V end was cut by 5 bases, the J end by 1 base, with 11 bases between. Germline V CDR1 and CDR2: LNHNV, YYDKDF (reference sequence). The CDR3 sequence is CATSYLVAQETQYF. CDR3 coding DNA: TGTGCCACCAGCTACTTAGTAGCCCAAGAGACCCAGTACTTC.

The chain links TRBV9 to TRBJ2-3; 10 bases line up with TRBD2. CDR1 and CDR2 (germline): SGDLS, YYNGEE. The trim removed 3 bases at V and 4 bases at J, leaving 5 bases unmatched. There are 15 residues in the CDR3. CDR3 amino acids: CASSETSGPSDTQYF. The CDR3 DNA sequence: TGTGCCAGCAGCGAGACTAGCGGGCCATCAGATACGCAGTATTTT.

This clone was detected a few times. The chain employs TRBV11-2 and TRBJ1-4; D unclear. CDR1 is SGHAT and CDR2 is FQNNGV in the germline V gene. The CDR3 length is 15 residues. V was trimmed by 4 bases and J by 2 bases, leaving 11 bases between them. CDR3 sequence: CASSSGGRTNEKLFF. The CDR3 DNA is TGTGCCAGCAGCTCAGGAGGGAGGACTAATGAAAAACTGTTTTTT. Complete variable domain (other parts from reference TRBV11-2 and TRBJ1-4): EAGVAQSPRYKIIEKRQSVAFWCNPISGHATLYWYQQILGQGPKLLIQFQNNGVVDDSQLPKDRFSAERLKGVDSTLKIQPAKLEDSAVYLCASSSGGRTNEKLFFGSGTQLSVL.

The chain couples TRBV19 to TRBJ2-3, with TRBD2 as a possible D gene (5 bases). The CDR3 has 15 amino acids. Between the trimmed V and J ends, which lost 2 bases and 0 bases, there was a span of 9 bases. Germline CDR1 is LNHDA and CDR2 is SQIVND (reference sequence). The CDR3 sequence: CASSIPRTSTDTQYF. CDR3 sequence (DNA): TGTGCCAGTAGTATACCCCGGACTAGCACAGATACGCAGTATTTT.

The rearrangement joins TRBV7-3 to TRBJ2-1, with a tentative D call TRBD2 (6 bases). Germline loops: CDR1 SGHTA, CDR2 FQGTGA. The CDR3 extends over 15 amino acids. Trimming left V 2 bases short and J 4 bases short, with 12 bases between. The CDR3 nucleotides are TGTGCCAGCAGCTTATGGACTAAGACGTACAATGAGCAGTTCTTC. Protein sequence: CASSLWTKTYNEQFF.

The chain has TRBV27 and TRBJ2-7, with 8 bases that match TRBD1. The CDR3 totals 13 residues. Germline V lookup: CDR1 MNHEY, CDR2 SMNVEV (reference sequence). The V and J ends lost 3 bases and 4 bases, in that order; junction bases with no gene match: 2. The CDR3 nucleotides are TGTGCCAGCAGTTTTGACAGGGGATACGAGCAGTACTTC. This sequence encodes CASSFDRGYEQYF.

This clone was counted a single time. The chain uses TRBV29-1 and TRBJ2-1, with 8 bases aligning to TRBD1. This CDR3 has 14 residues. Trimming took 6 bases from V and 5 from J; bases not matched to a gene: 9. Germline CDR1 and CDR2: SQVTM and ANQGSEA. The CDR3 loop is CSVPTGQEDNEQFF. The CDR3, as DNA: TGCAGCGTACCGACGGGACAGGAGGACAATGAGCAGTTCTTC.

This chain uses TRBV6-2 or TRBV6-3 with TRBJ1-2; D gene uncertain. There are 13 residues in the CDR3. V lost 6 bases to trimming and J lost 1 base, with 9 bases between them. The V gene's germline CDR1 is MNHEY and CDR2 SVGEGT. The CDR3 sequence is CASSPQLNYGYTF. Here the CDR3 DNA reads TGTGCCAGCAGCCCACAGCTTAACTATGGCTACACCTTC.

This chain joins TRBV10-2 and TRBJ1-2, with a tentative D call TRBD1 (5 bases). From germline, CDR1 is WSHSY and CDR2 SAAADI. Trimming stripped 3 bases from V and 5 bases from J, with 13 bases between. The CDR3 consists of 14 residues. The CDR3 sequence is CASSDGPKGYGYTF. The CDR3, as DNA: TGCGCCAGCAGTGATGGCCCGAAGGGGTATGGCTACACCTTC.